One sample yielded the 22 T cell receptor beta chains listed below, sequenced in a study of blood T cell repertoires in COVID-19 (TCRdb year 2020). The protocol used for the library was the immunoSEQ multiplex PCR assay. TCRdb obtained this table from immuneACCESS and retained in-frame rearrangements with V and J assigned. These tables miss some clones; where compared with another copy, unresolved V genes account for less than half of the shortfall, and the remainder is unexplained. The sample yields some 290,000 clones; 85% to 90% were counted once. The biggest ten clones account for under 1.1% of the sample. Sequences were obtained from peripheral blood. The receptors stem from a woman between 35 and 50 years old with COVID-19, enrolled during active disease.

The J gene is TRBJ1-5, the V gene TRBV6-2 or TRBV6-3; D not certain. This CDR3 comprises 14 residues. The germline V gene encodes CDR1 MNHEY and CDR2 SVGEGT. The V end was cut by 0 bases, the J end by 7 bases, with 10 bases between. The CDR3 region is CASSYSSGSQPQHF. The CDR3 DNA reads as TGTGCCAGCAGTTACTCGTCCGGGTCACAGCCCCAGCATTTT.

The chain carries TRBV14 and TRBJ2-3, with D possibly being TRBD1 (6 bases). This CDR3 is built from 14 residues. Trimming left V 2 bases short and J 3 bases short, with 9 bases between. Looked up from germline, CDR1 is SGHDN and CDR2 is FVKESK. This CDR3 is CASSQPGVTDTQYF. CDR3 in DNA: TGTGCCAGCAGCCAACCAGGGGTAACAGATACGCAGTATTTT.

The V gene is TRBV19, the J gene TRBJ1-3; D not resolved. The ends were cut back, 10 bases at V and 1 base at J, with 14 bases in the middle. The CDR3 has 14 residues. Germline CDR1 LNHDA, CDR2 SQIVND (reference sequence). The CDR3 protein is CATRLVASGNTIYF. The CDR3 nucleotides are TGTGCCACCCGTTTAGTAGCATCTGGAAACACCATATATTTT. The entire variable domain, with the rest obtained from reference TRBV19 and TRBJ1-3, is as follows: DGGITQSPKYLFRKEGQNVTLSCEQNLNHDAMYWYRQDPGQGLRLIYYSQIVNDFQKGDIAEGYSVSREKKESFPLTVTSAQKNPTAFYLCATRLVASGNTIYFGEGSWLTVV.

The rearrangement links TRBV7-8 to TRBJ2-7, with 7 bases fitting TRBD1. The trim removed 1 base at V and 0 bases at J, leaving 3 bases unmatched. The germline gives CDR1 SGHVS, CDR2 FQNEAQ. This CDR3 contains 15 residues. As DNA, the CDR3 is TGTGCCAGCAGCTTAGAACAGGGGAGCTCCTACGAGCAGTACTTC. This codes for CASSLEQGSSYEQYF.

CDR3 nucleotide sequence: TGTGCCAGCAGTTTAACAGGACAGGGGGCTAGAGACTATGGCTACACCTTC. It translates to CASSLTGQGARDYGYTF. V usage is TRBV28 and J usage is TRBJ1-2; the match to TRBD1 covers 11 bases. This CDR3 is built from 17 residues. The J segment lost 3 bases and the V segment lost 2 bases, leaving 8 bases of the junction unmatched. CDR1 MDHEN and CDR2 SYDVKM come from the germline V gene.

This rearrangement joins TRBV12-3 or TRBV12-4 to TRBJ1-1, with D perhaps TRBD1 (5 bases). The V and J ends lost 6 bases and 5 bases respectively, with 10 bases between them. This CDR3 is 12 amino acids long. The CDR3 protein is CASSPRGTEAFF. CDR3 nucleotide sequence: TGTGCCAGCAGCCCCCGGGGGACTGAAGCTTTCTTT.

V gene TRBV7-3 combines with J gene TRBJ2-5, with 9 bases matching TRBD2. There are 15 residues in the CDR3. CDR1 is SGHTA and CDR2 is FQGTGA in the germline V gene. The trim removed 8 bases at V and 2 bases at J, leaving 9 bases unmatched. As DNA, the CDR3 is TGTGCCAGCGCGGTTGGCGGGAGGGGGCAAGAGACCCAGTACTTC. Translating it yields CASAVGGRGQETQYF.

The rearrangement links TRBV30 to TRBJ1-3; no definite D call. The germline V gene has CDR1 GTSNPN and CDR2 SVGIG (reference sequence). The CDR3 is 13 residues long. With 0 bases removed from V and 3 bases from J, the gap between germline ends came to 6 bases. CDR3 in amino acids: CAWSVRVGNTIYF. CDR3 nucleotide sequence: TGTGCCTGGAGTGTAAGAGTTGGAAACACCATATATTTT.

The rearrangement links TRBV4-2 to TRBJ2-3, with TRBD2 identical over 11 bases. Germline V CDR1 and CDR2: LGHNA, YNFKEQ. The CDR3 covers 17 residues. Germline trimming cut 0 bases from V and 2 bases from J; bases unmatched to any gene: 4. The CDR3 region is CASSQDLAGGLTDTQYF. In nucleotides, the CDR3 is TGTGCCAGCAGCCAAGATTTAGCGGGGGGGCTCACAGATACGCAGTATTTT.

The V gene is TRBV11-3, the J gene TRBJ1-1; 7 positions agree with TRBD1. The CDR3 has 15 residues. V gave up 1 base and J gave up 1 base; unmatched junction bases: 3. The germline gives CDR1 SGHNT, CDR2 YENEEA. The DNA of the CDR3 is TGTGCCAGCAGCTTAGGACAGGGAGGGAACACTGAAGCTTTCTTT. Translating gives CASSLGQGGNTEAFF.

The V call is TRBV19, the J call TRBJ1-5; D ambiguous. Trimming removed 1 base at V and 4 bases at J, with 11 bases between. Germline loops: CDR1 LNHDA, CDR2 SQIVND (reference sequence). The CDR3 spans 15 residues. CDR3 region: CASSIAKGGNQPQHF. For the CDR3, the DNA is TGTGCCAGTAGTATAGCTAAGGGCGGGAATCAGCCCCAGCATTTT. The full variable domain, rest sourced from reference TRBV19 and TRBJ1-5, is DGGITQSPKYLFRKEGQNVTLSCEQNLNHDAMYWYRQDPGQGLRLIYYSQIVNDFQKGDIAEGYSVSREKKESFPLTVTSAQKNPTAFYLCASSIAKGGNQPQHFGDGTRLSIL.

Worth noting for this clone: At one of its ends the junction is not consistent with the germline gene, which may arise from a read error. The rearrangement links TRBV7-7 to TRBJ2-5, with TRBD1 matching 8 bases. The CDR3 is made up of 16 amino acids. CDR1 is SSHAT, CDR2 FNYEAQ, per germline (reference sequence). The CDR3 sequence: CASSLRSRGRGETQYF. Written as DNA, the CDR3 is TGTGCTAGCAGCTTAAGGTCCAGGGGGCGCGGGGAGACCCAGTACTTC.

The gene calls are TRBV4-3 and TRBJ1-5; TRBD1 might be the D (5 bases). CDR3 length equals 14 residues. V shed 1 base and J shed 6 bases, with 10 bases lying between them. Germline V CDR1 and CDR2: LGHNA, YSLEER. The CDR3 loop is CASSQGQGGQPQHF. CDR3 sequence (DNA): TGCGCCAGCAGCCAAGGGCAGGGCGGTCAGCCCCAGCATTTT.

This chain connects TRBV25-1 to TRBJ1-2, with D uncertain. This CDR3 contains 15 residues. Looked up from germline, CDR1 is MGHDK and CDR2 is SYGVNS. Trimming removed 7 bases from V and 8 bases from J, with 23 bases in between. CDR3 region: CASTLTGWGGGGYTF. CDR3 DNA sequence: TGTGCCAGCACCTTAACGGGGTGGGGTGGAGGAGGCTACACCTTC.

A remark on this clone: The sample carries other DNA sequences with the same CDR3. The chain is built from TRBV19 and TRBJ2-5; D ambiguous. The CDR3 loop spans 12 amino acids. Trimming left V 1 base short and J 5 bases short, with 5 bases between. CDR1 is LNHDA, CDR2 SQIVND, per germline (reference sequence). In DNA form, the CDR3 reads TGTGCCAGTAGTATAGGTTCGGAGACCCAGTACTTC. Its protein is CASSIGSETQYF.

The CDR3 DNA sequence: TGTGCCAGCAGTTTCGCCGGCGGGCGGAAAATTAATTCACCCCTCCACTTT. It specifies CASSFAGGRKINSPLHF. The chain carries TRBV5-4 and TRBJ1-6; D is unresolved. There are 17 residues in the CDR3. V was cut by 5 bases and J by 6 bases, with 21 bases left in between. Germline-derived CDR1 and CDR2 are SGHNT and YYREEE (reference sequence).

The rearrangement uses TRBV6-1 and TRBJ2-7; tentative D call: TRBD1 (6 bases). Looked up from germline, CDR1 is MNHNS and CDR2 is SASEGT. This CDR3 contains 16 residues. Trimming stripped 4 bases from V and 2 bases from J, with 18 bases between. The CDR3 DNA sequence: TGTGCCAGCAGTGCAGGGGTCCTTCTTCCAACCTACGAGCAGTACTTC. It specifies CASSAGVLLPTYEQYF.

The CDR3 reads CASSEQASGGELFF. DNA of the CDR3: TGCGCCAGCAGCGAACAGGCTAGCGGCGGGGAGCTGTTTTTT. The chain is built from TRBV5-1 and TRBJ2-2, with 7 bases identical to TRBD2. The CDR3 covers 14 residues. Germline values: CDR1 SGHRS, CDR2 YFSETQ. With V trimmed by 4 bases and J by 7 bases, 7 bases remained unmatched.

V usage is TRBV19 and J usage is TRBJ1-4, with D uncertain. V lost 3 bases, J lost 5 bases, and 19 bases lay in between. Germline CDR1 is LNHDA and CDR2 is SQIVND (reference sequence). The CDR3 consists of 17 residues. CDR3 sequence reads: CASSIWAGIAPNEKLFF. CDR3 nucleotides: TGTGCCAGTAGTATCTGGGCGGGCATCGCCCCAAATGAAAAACTGTTTTTT. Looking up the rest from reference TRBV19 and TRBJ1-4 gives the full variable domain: DGGITQSPKYLFRKEGQNVTLSCEQNLNHDAMYWYRQDPGQGLRLIYYSQIVNDFQKGDIAEGYSVSREKKESFPLTVTSAQKNPTAFYLCASSIWAGIAPNEKLFFGSGTQLSVL.

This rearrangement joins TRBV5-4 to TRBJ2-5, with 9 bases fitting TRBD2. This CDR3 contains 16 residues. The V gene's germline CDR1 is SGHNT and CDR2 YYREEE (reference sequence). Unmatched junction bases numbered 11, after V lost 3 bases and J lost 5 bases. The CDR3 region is CASSSGRTSVGETQYF. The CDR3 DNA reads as TGTGCCAGCAGCTCCGGAAGGACTAGCGTGGGGGAGACCCAGTACTTC.

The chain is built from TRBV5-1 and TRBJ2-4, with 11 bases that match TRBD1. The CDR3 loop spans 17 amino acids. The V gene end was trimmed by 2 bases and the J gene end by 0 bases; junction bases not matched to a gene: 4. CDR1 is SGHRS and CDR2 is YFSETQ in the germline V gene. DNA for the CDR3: TGCGCCAGCAGCTTAATAGGACAGGGGGCAGCCAAAAACATTCAGTACTTC. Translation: CASSLIGQGAAKNIQYF.

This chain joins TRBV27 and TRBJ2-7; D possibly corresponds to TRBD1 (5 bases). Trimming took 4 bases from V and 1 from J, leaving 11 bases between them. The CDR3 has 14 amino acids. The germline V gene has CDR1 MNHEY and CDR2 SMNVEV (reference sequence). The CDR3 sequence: CASSSKQGSYEQYF. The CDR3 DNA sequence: TGTGCCAGCAGTTCCAAGCAGGGTTCCTACGAGCAGTACTTC.